These 5 T cell receptor beta chains originate from one sample sequenced in a study of beta chain features in type 1 diabetes. What was sequenced were expressed TCRB transcripts, since all of the isolated RNA had been reverse transcribed. Generated by immunoSEQ multiplex PCR, the TCRdb table keeps only in-frame clones and is missing some. The data show tens of thousands of clones, more than 45% seen once. Points from the study as a whole: All four CD4+ subsets from Type 1 diabetes patients carried moderately but significantly shorter TCRB CDR3s.

Their antigens are not known. The sequenced sample was central memory CD4+ T cells from blood. Receptor source: a man aged 25-45 years with type 1 diabetes.

This clone was detected only a few times. The chain recombines TRBV5-1 with TRBJ2-7, with D perhaps matching TRBD2 (5 bases). Per the germline V gene, CDR1 is SGHRS and CDR2 is YFSETQ. The V end lost 0 bases, the J end lost 3 bases, and 7 bases lay between the germline ends. This CDR3 is 13 amino acids long. CDR3 DNA: TGCGCCAGCAGCTTGGTGGCGGGCTACGAGCAGTACTTC. Residues: CASSLVAGYEQYF.

V usage is TRBV5-1 and J usage is TRBJ2-5; 9 nucleotides match TRBD1. The germline CDR1 and CDR2 sequences are SGHRS and YFSETQ. Unmatched junction bases numbered 9, after V lost 4 bases and J lost 5 bases. The CDR3 covers 15 residues. The CDR3 DNA reads as TGCGCCAGCAGCCCCGGGACAGGGACAGGGGAGACCCAGTACTTC. Translating gives CASSPGTGTGETQYF.

The rearrangement links TRBV25-1 to TRBJ2-4, with 8 bases aligning to TRBD1. Per germline, CDR1 MGHDK and CDR2 SYGVNS. The CDR3 runs 17 residues. V lost 2 bases to trimming and J lost 4 bases; unmatched junction nucleotides: 10. The CDR3 sequence is CASSEGAGGLTKNIQYF. DNA for the CDR3: TGTGCCAGCAGTGAAGGGGCAGGGGGCCTCACTAAAAACATTCAGTACTTC.

V usage is TRBV18 and J usage is TRBJ2-1; 8 positions match TRBD1. J lost 3 bases, V lost 6 bases, and 4 bases had no gene match. The CDR3 covers 14 residues. Germline values: CDR1 KGHSH, CDR2 LQKENI. The CDR3 DNA follows: TGTGCCAGCTCCGGGACAGGAATCTACAATGAGCAGTTCTTC. The encoded protein is CASSGTGIYNEQFF.

The chain uses TRBV2 and TRBJ1-3; possibly TRBD1 for D (6 bases). CDR1 and CDR2 (germline): SNHLY, FYNNEI. The CDR3 sequence is 15 residues long. V gave up 4 bases and J gave up 8 bases, with 18 bases separating them. The CDR3 coding sequence is TGTGCCAGCAGTGGAAGACTGGGGGCAGTGGACACCATATATTTT. Protein sequence: CASSGRLGAVDTIYF.